The entry below gives a single TCR beta chain sequence along with its context. Its specificity is not known. Germline and junction disagree at one end, which may indicate a read error. UMIs and sample barcodes were carried by the TCR alpha and TCR beta cDNA libraries that 5'RACE produced using constant-segment primers. TCRdb fed the 5' RACE reads into MiXCR, producing one record per CDR3 protein. Of over 400,000 distinct CDR3 sequences in the sample, more than 20% are singletons; the top ten hold about an eighth. Looked up from germline, CDR1 is DFQATT and CDR2 is SNEGSKA (reference sequence). The CDR3 has 17 residues. This sample stems from a study of T-cell memory formation after mild COVID-19. Study-level points and caveats: CD4+ contracting clones lay mainly in CM and EM, CD8+ ones in EMRA.

The chain is built from TRBV20-1 and TRBJ2-6, with a tentative D call TRBD1 (5 bases). The material sequenced was PBMCs or a T cell subset sorted from them (not recorded which). This TCR came from an adult woman who had mild COVID-19 (a few samples of this study predate the infection). Cell type and time point are not known. The CDR3 DNA is TGCAGTGCCATAGACAGCGCCGTCGACTCTTGGGCCAACGTCCTGACTTTC. Residues: CSAIDSAVDSWANVLTF.